The 18 T cell receptor beta chains below were found in one sample sequenced in a study of T cell changes during pregnancy in multiple sclerosis. Measured with immunoSEQ multiplex PCR; TCRdb has only the in-frame clones, and not every one. Of some 93,000 clones in the sample, about nine tenths were seen once. Here the sequenced sample was peripheral blood, taken after pregnancy. The receptors come from a female donor in good health, enrolled as a control in a pregnancy study.

V and J are TRBV9 and TRBJ2-1, with 10 bases matching TRBD1. Germline loops: CDR1 SGDLS, CDR2 YYNGEE. Losses at the gene ends were 3 bases for V and 7 bases for J; bases not matched to a gene: 7. The CDR3 runs 15 residues. This chain's CDR3 is CASSGRQGAKNEQFF. CDR3 nucleotide sequence: TGTGCCAGCAGCGGACGACAGGGGGCGAAAAATGAGCAGTTCTTC.

The V gene is TRBV9, the J gene TRBJ1-5, with 8 bases identical to TRBD1. The J segment lost 7 bases and the V segment lost 0 bases, leaving 6 bases of the junction unmatched. The CDR3 loop spans 15 amino acids. The germline CDR1 and CDR2 sequences are SGDLS and YYNGEE. CDR3 DNA: TGTGCCAGCAGCGTAGGAGGGACAGGTAACCAGCCCCAGCATTTT. Amino acid sequence: CASSVGGTGNQPQHF. The full variable domain, with the rest looked up from reference TRBV9 and TRBJ1-5, is DSGVTQTPKHLITATGQRVTLRCSPRSGDLSVYWYQQSLDQGLQFLIQYYNGEERAKGNILERFSAQQFPDLHSELNLSSLELGDSALYFCASSVGGTGNQPQHFGDGTRLSIL.

The J gene is TRBJ2-1, the V gene TRBV15; 7 bases match TRBD1. CDR3 size: 15 residues. The V and J ends lost 3 bases and 3 bases, in that order; junction bases with no gene match: 5. Germline assignment: CDR1 LNHNV and CDR2 YYDKDF (reference sequence). CDR3 amino acids: CATSSRDRDYNEQFF. The DNA for the CDR3 is TGTGCCACCAGCAGCCGGGACAGAGACTACAATGAGCAGTTCTTC.

The chain recombines TRBV5-1 with TRBJ2-3, with 7 bases aligning to TRBD2. J gave up 6 bases and V 1 base, and 2 bases lay outside the gene matches. Per germline, CDR1 SGHRS and CDR2 YFSETQ. The CDR3 runs to 13 residues. The CDR3 protein is CASSLTGGDTQYF. CDR3 DNA: TGCGCCAGCAGCTTGACGGGGGGTGATACGCAGTATTTT.

V is TRBV27 and J is TRBJ2-4; D is perhaps TRBD2 (6 bases). Germline V gives CDR1 MNHEY, CDR2 SMNVEV (reference sequence). With 2 bases removed from V and 2 bases from J, the gap between germline ends came to 19 bases. This CDR3 spans 18 amino acids. The CDR3 here is CASSLVAGTYSTKNIQYF. Written as DNA, the CDR3 is TGTGCCAGCAGTTTAGTTGCAGGGACTTATTCGACCAAAAACATTCAGTACTTC.

The CDR3 protein is CASSIRRGPNEKLFF. For the CDR3, the DNA is TGTGCCAGTAGTATACGTAGGGGTCCTAATGAAAAACTGTTTTTT. This rearrangement joins TRBV19 to TRBJ1-4, with TRBD1 as a possible D gene (5 bases). V was clipped by 2 bases and J by 3 bases, with 10 bases between them. Germline CDR1 LNHDA, CDR2 SQIVND (reference sequence). This CDR3 region has 15 residues.

This clone was seen only a few times. The chain employs TRBV7-6 and TRBJ1-1, with 8 bases matching TRBD1. Germline values: CDR1 SGHVS, CDR2 FNYEAQ. Losses at the gene ends were 5 bases for V and 0 bases for J; bases not matched to a gene: 2. The length of the CDR3 is 14 residues. CDR3 sequence: CASSPDRVNTEAFF. Here the CDR3 DNA reads TGTGCCAGCAGCCCGGACAGGGTGAACACTGAAGCTTTCTTT.

V usage is TRBV7-2 and J usage is TRBJ1-4; TRBD1 aligns across 11 bases. The trim removed 5 bases at V and 8 bases at J, leaving 4 bases unmatched. The CDR3 is 14 amino acids. The V gene's germline CDR1 is SGHTA and CDR2 FQGNSA. The CDR3, as DNA: TGTGCCAGCAGCCGGGACAGGGGGAGAGAAAAACTGTTTTTT. It is translated as CASSRDRGREKLFF.

This chain connects TRBV6-5 to TRBJ2-7; a possible D gene is TRBD2 (5 bases). The ends were cut back, 2 bases at V and 7 bases at J, with 12 bases in the middle. CDR3 length: 13 residues. From germline, CDR1 is MNHEY and CDR2 SVGAGI. The CDR3 DNA reads as TGTGCCAGCAGTTACCTTGAGGGTGAGGAGCAGTACTTC. It is translated as CASSYLEGEEQYF.

The chain couples TRBV27 to TRBJ2-7, with 8 bases that match TRBD1. Germline V gene lookup returns CDR1 MNHEY and CDR2 SMNVEV (reference sequence). The V gene end was trimmed by 6 bases and the J gene end by 2 bases; junction bases not matched to a gene: 9. The CDR3 is 15 amino acids. CDR3 residues: CASRQSGGLTYEQYF. In DNA, the CDR3 is TGTGCCAGCAGACAGTCAGGGGGCCTTACCTACGAGCAGTACTTC.

The chain combines TRBV5-4 with TRBJ1-1, with D possibly TRBD1 on 6 matching bases. V was pared by 4 bases and J by 5 bases, with 12 bases between. Germline CDR1 reads SGHNT; CDR2 reads YYREEE (reference sequence). There are 13 residues in the CDR3. The CDR3 nucleotides read TGTGCCAGCAGCCCCGGACAGACTACTGAAGCTTTCTTT. Amino acids: CASSPGQTTEAFF.

The genes are TRBV6-4 and TRBJ2-1; 7 bases are shared with TRBD2. This CDR3 has 15 amino acids. The germline V gene has CDR1 MRHNA and CDR2 SNTAGT. Losses at the gene ends were 3 bases for V and 4 bases for J; bases not matched to a gene: 6. The CDR3 nucleotides are TGTGCCAGCAGTGAGGGCGGGGGTAGGTACAATGAGCAGTTCTTC. It codes for CASSEGGGRYNEQFF.

The chain is built from TRBV7-2 and TRBJ2-3, with unresolved D. The germline V gene has CDR1 SGHTA and CDR2 FQGNSA. The CDR3 sequence is 16 residues long. V lost 0 bases to trimming and J lost 0 bases, with 10 bases between them. As DNA, the CDR3 is TGTGCCAGCAGCTTAGCGCTTGCGCATAGCACAGATACGCAGTATTTT. This translates into CASSLALAHSTDTQYF.

This sequence joins TRBV29-1 and TRBJ2-3, with D perhaps TRBD1 (5 bases). The CDR3 is 13 residues long. Germline V CDR1 and CDR2: SQVTM, ANQGSEA. V dropped 7 bases and J dropped 3 bases, with 14 bases sitting between them. CDR3 region: CSGRARATDTQYF. CDR3 DNA sequence: TGCAGCGGTAGGGCCAGGGCGACAGATACGCAGTATTTT.

This clone was seen only once. The V gene is TRBV4-1, the J gene TRBJ2-1; TRBD2 aligns across 8 bases. Germline trimming cut 1 base from V and 3 bases from J; bases unmatched to any gene: 8. The CDR3 extends over 17 amino acids. Per germline, CDR1 MGHRA and CDR2 YSYEKL. CDR3 sequence: CASSQVRGAGGYNEQFF. The CDR3 DNA is TGCGCCAGCAGCCAAGTTCGGGGGGCGGGGGGCTACAATGAGCAGTTCTTC.

This chain connects TRBV4-3 to TRBJ2-7; D might be TRBD1 (5 bases). V was pared by 0 bases and J by 7 bases, with 16 bases between. CDR3 length equals 15 residues. Germline CDR1 LGHNA, CDR2 YSLEER. CDR3: CASSQEGQGGLEQYF. In DNA, the CDR3 is TGCGCCAGCAGCCAAGAAGGCCAGGGCGGCTTGGAGCAGTACTTC.

On this clone: The junction shows a germline mismatch at one end, possibly a read error. The V gene is TRBV7-7, the J gene TRBJ2-2, with D possibly TRBD1 on 5 matching bases. CDR1 is SSHAT and CDR2 is FNYEAQ in the germline V gene (reference sequence). The length of the CDR3 is 14 residues. The CDR3 DNA follows: TGTGCTAGCAGCTCTACAGGGAACACCGGGGAGCTGTTTTTT. Translated: CASSSTGNTGELFF. Drawing the rest from reference TRBV7-7 and TRBJ2-2, the complete variable domain is GAGVSQSPRYKVTKRGQDVTLRCDPISSHATLYWYQQALGQGPEFLTYFNYEAQPDKSGLPSDRFSAERPEGSISTLTIQRTEQRDSAMYRCASSSTGNTGELFFGEGSRLTVL.

The chain carries TRBV5-4 and TRBJ2-4; 7 bases align to TRBD2. Unmatched junction bases numbered 0, after V lost 3 bases and J lost 0 bases. The CDR3 extends over 14 amino acids. Per the germline V gene, CDR1 is SGHNT and CDR2 is YYREEE (reference sequence). The CDR3 is CASSWGGAKNIQYF. CDR3 in DNA: TGTGCCAGCAGCTGGGGGGGAGCCAAAAACATTCAGTACTTC.